One sample yielded the 28 T cell receptor beta chains listed below, sequenced in a study of regulatory T cells in long-lasting Graves disease. Assembly of TCR beta libraries relied on iRepertoire HTBI primers together with Arm-PCR of CDR3 regions. TCRdb recomputed calls from the multiplex PCR reads with MiXCR, one row per CDR3 protein. Of around 510,000 distinct CDR3 sequences detected, about a fifth appear once; the ten largest clones hold less than 9%. The sample's time point: persistent/refractory GD, antithyroid drugs over 5 years with positive TRAb. PBMCs were the source of the RNA used for TCR sequencing. Sequencing used peripheral blood mononuclear cells (PBMCs), obtained when the disease was refractory, from a patient treated with antithyroid drugs. The receptor source for this set is a female donor with Graves disease.

V is TRBV15 and J is TRBJ1-5; TRBD1 agrees at 7 bases. This CDR3 is built from 16 residues. CDR1 and CDR2 (germline): LNHNV, YYDKDF (reference sequence). V trimming: 0 bases; J trimming: 1 base; junction bases outside the gene matches: 3. CDR3 DNA sequence: TGTGCCACCAGCAGAGACAGGGGGGGGAGCAATCAGCCCCAGCATTTT. This gives the protein CATSRDRGGSNQPQHF.

This clonotype was counted ten times or more. The chain employs TRBV6-1 and TRBJ2-7; D is uncertain. In germline, CDR1 is MNHNS, CDR2 SASEGT. Trimming cost V 4 bases and J 3 bases, with 7 bases left between them. This CDR3 has 12 amino acids. CDR3 nucleotide sequence: TGTGCCAGCAGTGGGATCCGCTACGAGCAGTACTTC. Amino acid sequence: CASSGIRYEQYF.

The J gene is TRBJ2-3, the V gene TRBV20-1; 9 bases map to TRBD2. V shed 7 bases and J 6 bases; nucleotides not matched to a gene: 14. The CDR3 loop spans 15 amino acids. CDR1 and CDR2 from the germline V gene are DFQATT and SNEGSKA (reference sequence). The CDR3 DNA sequence: TGCAGTGTCCCGCCCCGGGCTAGCGGGACTGATACGCAGTATTTT. Translation gives CSVPPRASGTDTQYF.

Turning to this clonotype: With a much larger clone just one base away, this may be a read error. CDR3 region: CASSAPIYNSTLHF. The CDR3 DNA sequence: TGTGCCAGCAGTGCGCCAATCTATAATTCAACCCTCCACTTT. The chain uses TRBV2 and TRBJ1-6; D is uncertain. Germline V gene data show CDR1 as SNHLY and CDR2 as FYNNEI. CDR3 length equals 14 residues.

This clonotype was detected many times. This sequence joins TRBV28 and TRBJ1-5; D perhaps matches TRBD1 (6 bases). V dropped 6 bases and J dropped 7 bases, with 16 bases sitting between them. The V gene's germline CDR1 is MDHEN and CDR2 SYDVKM. The CDR3 runs 14 residues. The DNA for the CDR3 is TGTGCCAGCAGCTTAGGGGGGGCCGAACAGCCCCAGCATTTT. Protein sequence: CASSLGGAEQPQHF.

The chain links TRBV19 to TRBJ2-7; D uncertain. The V and J ends lost 1 base and 6 bases respectively, with 10 bases between them. The germline CDR1 and CDR2 sequences are LNHDA and SQIVND (reference sequence). The CDR3 runs 13 residues. CDR3 nucleotide sequence: TGTGCCAGTAGTATAGGGCAGTCAAGCGAGCAGTACTTC. Amino acids: CASSIGQSSEQYF.

This sequence joins TRBV27 and TRBJ2-7; D perhaps matches TRBD1 (7 bases). The V end lost 3 bases, the J end lost 2 bases, and 14 bases lay between the germline ends. Germline assignment: CDR1 MNHEY and CDR2 SMNVEV (reference sequence). This CDR3 is built from 15 residues. The CDR3 protein is CASSFSRGAAYEQYF. CDR3 bases: TGTGCCAGCAGTTTTAGCAGGGGGGCCGCCTACGAGCAGTACTTC.

This clonotype was detected a few times. This chain uses TRBV15 with TRBJ1-1, with 9 bases that match TRBD1. From germline, CDR1 is LNHNV and CDR2 YYDKDF (reference sequence). This CDR3 has 16 amino acids. Trimming took 5 bases from V and 10 from J; bases not matched to a gene: 17. The CDR3 loop reads CATSPRTGAGLPRAFF. The CDR3 DNA reads TGTGCCACCAGCCCCCGGACAGGGGCGGGTTTGCCTCGAGCTTTCTTT.

In its sample, this clonotype was seen many times. The rearrangement uses TRBV20-1 and TRBJ1-2; the D is unclear. Germline lookup yields CDR1 DFQATT and CDR2 SNEGSKA (reference sequence). Trimming took 5 bases from V and 4 from J, leaving 14 bases between them. The CDR3 contains 13 residues. CDR3 protein: CSAVDRWVYGYTF. CDR3 DNA: TGCAGTGCTGTCGACCGCTGGGTCTATGGCTACACCTTC.

This clonotype was seen at least ten times. The rearrangement uses TRBV12-3 or TRBV12-4 and TRBJ1-1, with D hard to call. This CDR3 is 11 amino acids long. V gave up 6 bases and J gave up 7 bases, with 9 bases separating them. Written as DNA, the CDR3 is TGTGCCAGCAGCTCGGGATATGAAGCTTTCTTT. It encodes CASSSGYEAFF.

This clonotype has just a few counts. The V and J genes are TRBV6-1 and TRBJ1-4; a possible D gene is TRBD1 (5 bases). The V gene's germline CDR1 is MNHNS and CDR2 SASEGT. Trimming pared 6 bases from V and 1 base from J, leaving 12 bases between. The CDR3 contains 15 residues. CDR3 in amino acids: CASRQGRVTNEKLFF. DNA for the CDR3: TGTGCCAGCAGGCAGGGACGCGTAACTAATGAAAAACTGTTTTTT.

This clonotype occurred many times. The chain links TRBV12-3 or TRBV12-4 to TRBJ2-2; TRBD1 might be the D (7 bases). The CDR3 is made up of 16 amino acids. The V gene lost 5 bases and the J gene lost 1 base, with 14 bases spanning the gap. The CDR3 spells CASSPGRQGNTGELFF. CDR3 bases: TGTGCCAGCAGTCCCGGGAGACAGGGGAACACCGGGGAGCTGTTTTTT.

This clonotype was picked up many times. V usage is TRBV6-1 and J usage is TRBJ1-1, with D uncertain. CDR3 length: 13 amino acids. V was cut by 7 bases and J by 0 bases, with 9 bases left in between. Germline-derived CDR1 and CDR2 are MNHNS and SASEGT. CDR3 amino acids: CASKYYMNTEAFF. In DNA form, the CDR3 reads TGTGCCAGCAAGTACTATATGAACACTGAAGCTTTCTTT.

This clonotype was detected once. The rearrangement uses TRBV4-2 and TRBJ2-2, with D perhaps TRBD2 (7 bases). Trimming stripped 0 bases from V and 2 bases from J, with 10 bases between. There are 16 residues in the CDR3. Per germline, CDR1 LGHNA and CDR2 YNFKEQ. CDR3 in amino acids: CASSQDAGANTGELFF. The CDR3 DNA is TGTGCCAGCAGCCAAGATGCGGGGGCCAACACCGGGGAGCTGTTTTTT.

The gene calls are TRBV18 and TRBJ2-7, with 10 bases lining up with TRBD2. This CDR3 spans 15 amino acids. Looked up from germline, CDR1 is KGHSH and CDR2 is LQKENI. V gave up 5 bases and J gave up 0 bases; unmatched junction bases: 4. The CDR3 sequence: CASSTGLANSYEQYF. The CDR3, as DNA: TGTGCCAGCTCAACGGGACTAGCGAACTCCTACGAGCAGTACTTC.

The V gene is TRBV6-1, the J gene TRBJ2-7, with 14 bases fitting TRBD2. Germline trimming cut 6 bases from V and 7 bases from J; bases unmatched to any gene: 11. This CDR3 has 16 amino acids. Germline V gene lookup returns CDR1 MNHNS and CDR2 SASEGT. CDR3 protein: CASSPGTSGSIREQYF. DNA for the CDR3: TGTGCCAGCAGCCCAGGGACTAGCGGGAGTATAAGGGAGCAGTACTTC.

This clonotype was detected ten times or more. This sequence joins TRBV2 and TRBJ2-1; TRBD2 agrees at 9 bases. CDR1 SNHLY and CDR2 FYNNEI come from the germline V gene. With V trimmed by 1 base and J by 7 bases, 5 bases remained unmatched. The CDR3 is 15 amino acids. CDR3 region: CASSEERLAGNEQFF. CDR3 DNA sequence: TGTGCCAGCAGTGAAGAACGTCTAGCGGGAAATGAGCAGTTCTTC.

The chain combines TRBV10-3 with TRBJ2-1; D is ambiguous. V shed 2 bases and J shed 7 bases, with 12 bases lying between them. The germline gives CDR1 ENHRY, CDR2 SYGVKD. CDR3 length: 14 residues. This chain's CDR3 is CAISEPRTGNEQFF. As DNA, the CDR3 is TGTGCCATCAGTGAGCCCAGGACCGGGAATGAGCAGTTCTTC.

The table lists this clonotype with many counts. This chain connects TRBV10-3 to TRBJ2-5; D remains unclear. CDR1 is ENHRY, CDR2 SYGVKD, per germline. The CDR3 consists of 13 residues. The V and J ends lost 7 bases and 0 bases respectively, with 9 bases between them. This chain's CDR3 is CAITGSHQETQYF. The CDR3 nucleotides read TGTGCCATCACGGGCAGCCACCAAGAGACCCAGTACTTC.

This clonotype was seen a handful of times. V and J are TRBV29-1 and TRBJ2-7; 8 nucleotides agree with TRBD2. J lost 1 base, V lost 5 bases, and 4 bases had no gene match. There are 13 residues in the CDR3. Looked up from germline, CDR1 is SQVTM and CDR2 is ANQGSEA. The CDR3 loop is CSVPGLASYEQYF. The CDR3 region has the DNA TGCAGCGTTCCCGGACTAGCTTCCTACGAGCAGTACTTC.

This clonotype was counted a few times. The chain has TRBV6-5 and TRBJ1-2; D possibly corresponds to TRBD1 (5 bases). Germline CDR1 reads MNHEY; CDR2 reads SVGAGI. V dropped 1 base and J dropped 2 bases, with 11 bases sitting between them. This CDR3 has 15 amino acids. The CDR3 spells CASSYWGGENYGYTF. The CDR3 bases are TGTGCCAGCAGTTACTGGGGGGGGGAAAACTATGGCTACACCTTC.

This chain links TRBV29-1 with TRBJ2-7, with 11 bases lining up with TRBD1. The trim removed 6 bases at V and 6 bases at J, leaving 4 bases unmatched. CDR3 length: 12 amino acids. The germline V gene has CDR1 SQVTM and CDR2 ANQGSEA. The CDR3 DNA reads TGCAGCGTATGGACAGGGGGCGGCGAGCAGTACTTC. This translates into CSVWTGGGEQYF.

This clonotype appeared many times. The genes are TRBV28 and TRBJ1-3; D unresolved. V was pared by 5 bases and J by 5 bases, with 4 bases between. The CDR3 consists of 11 residues. CDR1 is MDHEN and CDR2 is SYDVKM in the germline V gene. The CDR3 sequence: CASSGRNTIYF. The CDR3 nucleotides are TGTGCCAGCAGTGGGCGAAACACCATATATTTT.

This clonotype appeared many times. V and J are TRBV6-1 and TRBJ1-6; TRBD1 is a possible D gene (6 bases). Per the germline V gene, CDR1 is MNHNS and CDR2 is SASEGT. Trimming pared 3 bases from V and 10 bases from J, leaving 19 bases between. The CDR3 covers 16 residues. Here the CDR3 reads CASSDGTPRAGSPLHF. In DNA, the CDR3 is TGTGCCAGCAGTGACGGGACACCTAGGGCCGGGTCACCCCTCCACTTT.

This clonotype showed up many times. The V and J genes are TRBV24-1 and TRBJ2-5; maybe TRBD1 (6 bases). V was clipped by 5 bases and J by 4 bases, with 13 bases between them. There are 14 residues in the CDR3. CDR1 is KGHDR, CDR2 SFDVKD, per germline. CDR3 nucleotide sequence: TGTGCCACCAGTGGTACAGGGTTGCGAGAGACCCAGTACTTC. Residues: CATSGTGLRETQYF.

This clonotype has at least ten counts. This rearrangement joins TRBV6-1 to TRBJ2-5; D call uncertain. There are 12 residues in the CDR3. Per the germline V gene, CDR1 is MNHNS and CDR2 is SASEGT. V was cut by 7 bases and J by 3 bases, with 9 bases left in between. CDR3 residues: CASISTEETQYF. CDR3 nucleotides: TGTGCCAGCATAAGTACAGAAGAGACCCAGTACTTC.

The chain couples TRBV10-2 to TRBJ2-7; D is unresolved. Germline values: CDR1 WSHSY, CDR2 SAAADI. This CDR3 has 11 residues. Deletions cut 2 bases from V and 6 bases from J, with 5 bases between. This CDR3 reads CASSEKIEQYF. CDR3 in DNA: TGCGCCAGCAGTGAGAAGATCGAGCAGTACTTC.

This clonotype was recorded a few times. V is TRBV4-1 and J is TRBJ1-1; 9 bases line up with TRBD1. V gave up 3 bases and J gave up 7 bases; unmatched junction bases: 6. There are 14 residues in the CDR3. The germline V gene encodes CDR1 MGHRA and CDR2 YSYEKL. The CDR3 bases are TGCGCCAGCAGCCATACAGGGACAGGGAATGAAGCTTTCTTT. As protein: CASSHTGTGNEAFF.